Listed here are 7 T cell receptor beta chains from one sample, sequenced in a study of blood T cell repertoires in COVID-19. The data were produced by immunoSEQ multiplex PCR, yet TCRdb's version contains in-frame clones alone and is incomplete. The sample holds 210,000 or so clones; about 90% are singletons and the top ten take 1.5%. The sample consisted of peripheral blood. These receptors were collected from a man aged 18 to 29 with active or convalescent COVID-19.

V is TRBV11-1 and J is TRBJ2-3; the D gene is possibly TRBD2 (6 bases). Germline V CDR1 and CDR2: SGHAT, FQDESV (reference sequence). The CDR3 length is 15 residues. Trimming cost V 4 bases and J 0 bases, with 11 bases left between them. CDR3 DNA sequence: TGTGCCAGCAGCTCCACCGGGACTAGCACAGATACGCAGTATTTT. This codes for CASSSTGTSTDTQYF. Full variable domain (rest looked up from reference TRBV11-1 and TRBJ2-3): EAEVAQSPRYKITEKSQAVAFWCDPISGHATLYWYRQILGQGPELLVQFQDESVVDDSQLPKDRFSAERLKGVDSTLKIQPAELGDSAMYLCASSSTGTSTDTQYFGPGTRLTVL.

The rearrangement links TRBV24-1 to TRBJ2-2, with a weak D call TRBD1 (5 bases). Looked up from germline, CDR1 is KGHDR and CDR2 is SFDVKD. V was shortened by 0 bases and J by 13 bases, with 11 bases between the two germline ends. The CDR3 sequence is 13 residues long. The CDR3 reads CATSDLPRQGLFF. The CDR3 DNA is TGTGCCACCAGTGATTTGCCTCGGCAGGGGCTGTTTTTT.

This chain uses TRBV19 with TRBJ1-3; 9 nucleotides agree with TRBD1. The CDR3 has 14 residues. V shed 4 bases, J shed 8 bases, and the junction held 6 bases outside the gene matches. Germline CDR1 is LNHDA and CDR2 is SQIVND (reference sequence). The CDR3 DNA is TGTGCCAGTAGTACCGGGACAGGGCTCGACACCATATATTTT. Its translation: CASSTGTGLDTIYF. Supplemented by reference TRBV19 and TRBJ1-3, the full variable domain reads DGGITQSPKYLFRKEGQNVTLSCEQNLNHDAMYWYRQDPGQGLRLIYYSQIVNDFQKGDIAEGYSVSREKKESFPLTVTSAQKNPTAFYLCASSTGTGLDTIYFGEGSWLTVV.

CDR3 amino acids: CASRGTGTGVGYTF. The CDR3, as DNA: TGTGCCAGCAGGGGGACCGGGACAGGGGTCGGCTACACCTTC. The rearrangement joins TRBV27 to TRBJ1-2; 10 bases match TRBD1. Germline V CDR1 and CDR2: MNHEY, SMNVEV (reference sequence). V lost 6 bases to trimming and J lost 8 bases; unmatched junction nucleotides: 9. The CDR3 is 14 residues long.

This sequence joins TRBV19 and TRBJ1-2, with 7 bases lining up with TRBD1. Germline values: CDR1 LNHDA, CDR2 SQIVND (reference sequence). V shed 10 bases and J 8 bases; nucleotides not matched to a gene: 10. This CDR3 is built from 12 residues. The CDR3 loop reads CAIAGGLDGYTF. The CDR3 DNA sequence: TGTGCCATCGCAGGGGGTTTGGACGGCTACACCTTC.

V usage is TRBV10-1 and J usage is TRBJ2-2, with 8 bases identical to TRBD1. Germline CDR1 and CDR2: WNHNN and SYGVQD (reference sequence). Trimming at V came to 5 bases and at J to 1 base, leaving 3 bases not matched to a gene. The CDR3 contains 15 residues. The CDR3 nucleotides are TGCGCCAGCAGTCCAGGGGGCCTGAACACCGGGGAGCTGTTTTTT. Its translation is CASSPGGLNTGELFF.

The J gene is TRBJ2-3, the V gene TRBV7-3; D uncertain. From germline, CDR1 is SGHTA and CDR2 FQGTGA. The CDR3 runs to 12 residues. Deletions cut 4 bases from V and 3 bases from J, with 5 bases between. The CDR3 spells CASSSFTDTQYF. The CDR3 DNA reads TGTGCCAGCAGCTCCTTTACAGATACGCAGTATTTT.